This TCR beta chain is from a study of shared clonotypes between healthy human individuals. At the level of the study: The people who gave samples were a couple of women and a few men aged 18 to 49.

Study results and caveats: Around 4.7% was the fraction of naive CD4 clonotypes found shared across a few donors. Donor clonotype sharing was expected to depend on sequencing depth.

With 2 bases removed from V and 4 bases from J, the gap between germline ends came to 6 bases. This CDR3 has 13 amino acids. Per the germline V gene, CDR1 is MNHNY and CDR2 is SVGAGI (reference sequence). Clones were read by immunoSEQ multiplex PCR, and TCRdb kept only the in-frame ones, dropping some. The sample includes just under 350,000 clones, roughly 70% of them seen just once. Worth noting for this clone: The antigen is not known.

This chain connects TRBV6-6 to TRBJ2-1, with a possible D match to TRBD1 (5 bases). Specimen: memory CD4+ T cells sorted from blood. The subset was: CD45RA-negative fraction. This clonotype originated in a young man in good health. The CDR3 loop reads CASSYRQYNEQFF. As DNA, the CDR3 is TGTGCCAGCAGTTACCGACAGTACAATGAGCAGTTCTTC.